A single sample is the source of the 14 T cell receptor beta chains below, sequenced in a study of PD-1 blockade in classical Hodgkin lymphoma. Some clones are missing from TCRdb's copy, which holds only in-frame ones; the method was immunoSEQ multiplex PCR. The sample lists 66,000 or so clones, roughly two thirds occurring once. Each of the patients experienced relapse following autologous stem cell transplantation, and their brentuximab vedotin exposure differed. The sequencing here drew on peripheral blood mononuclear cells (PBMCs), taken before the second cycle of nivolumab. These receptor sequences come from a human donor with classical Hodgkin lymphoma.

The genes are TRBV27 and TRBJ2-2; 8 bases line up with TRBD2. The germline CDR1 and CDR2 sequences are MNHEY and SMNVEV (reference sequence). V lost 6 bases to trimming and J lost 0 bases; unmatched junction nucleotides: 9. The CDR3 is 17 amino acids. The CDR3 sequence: CASSYLTSGANTGELFF. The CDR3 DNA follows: TGTGCCAGCAGCTATCTTACTAGCGGAGCGAACACCGGGGAGCTGTTTTTT.

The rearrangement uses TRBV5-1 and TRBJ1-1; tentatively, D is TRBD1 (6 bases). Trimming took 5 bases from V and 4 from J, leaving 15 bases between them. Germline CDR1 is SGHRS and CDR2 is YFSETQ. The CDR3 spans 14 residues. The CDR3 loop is CASSPTGPTTEAFF. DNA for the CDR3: TGCGCCAGCAGTCCTACAGGGCCCACCACTGAAGCTTTCTTT.

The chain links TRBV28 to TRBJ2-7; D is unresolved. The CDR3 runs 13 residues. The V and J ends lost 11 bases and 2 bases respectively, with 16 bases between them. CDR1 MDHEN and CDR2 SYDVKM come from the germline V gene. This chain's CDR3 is CAVDGAHAYEQYF. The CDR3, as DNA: TGTGCCGTCGATGGAGCTCACGCCTACGAGCAGTACTTC.

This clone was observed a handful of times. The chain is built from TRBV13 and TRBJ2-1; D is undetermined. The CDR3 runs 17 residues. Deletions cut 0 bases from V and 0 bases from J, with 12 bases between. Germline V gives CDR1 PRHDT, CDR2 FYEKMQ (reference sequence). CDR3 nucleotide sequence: TGTGCCAGCAGCTTAGGAGGCGGAAGGCACTCCTACAATGAGCAGTTCTTC. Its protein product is CASSLGGGRHSYNEQFF.

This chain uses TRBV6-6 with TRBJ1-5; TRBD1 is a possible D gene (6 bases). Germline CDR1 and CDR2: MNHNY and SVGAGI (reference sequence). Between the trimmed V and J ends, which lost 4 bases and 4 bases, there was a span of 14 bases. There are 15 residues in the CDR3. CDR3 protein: CASSLSGVGNQPQHF. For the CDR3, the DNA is TGTGCCAGCAGTTTATCAGGGGTTGGAAATCAGCCCCAGCATTTT.

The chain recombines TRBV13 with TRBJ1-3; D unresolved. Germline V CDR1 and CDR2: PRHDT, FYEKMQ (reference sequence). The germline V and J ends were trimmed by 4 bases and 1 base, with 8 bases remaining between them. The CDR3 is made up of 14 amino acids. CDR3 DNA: TGTGCCAGCAGCTCTGACCGGTCTGGAAACACCATATATTTT. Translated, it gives CASSSDRSGNTIYF.

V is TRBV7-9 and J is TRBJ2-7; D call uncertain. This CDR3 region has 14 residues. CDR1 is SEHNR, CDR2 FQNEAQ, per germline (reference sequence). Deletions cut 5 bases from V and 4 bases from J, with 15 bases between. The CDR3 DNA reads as TGTGCCAGCAGCCGGACCTCCTTCGGGTACGAGCAGTACTTC. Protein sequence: CASSRTSFGYEQYF. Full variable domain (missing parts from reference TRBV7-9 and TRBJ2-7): DTGVSQNPRHKITKRGQNVTFRCDPISEHNRLYWYRQTLGQGPEFLTYFQNEAQLEKSRLLSDRFSAERPKGSFSTLEIQRTEQGDSAMYLCASSRTSFGYEQYFGPGTRLTVT.

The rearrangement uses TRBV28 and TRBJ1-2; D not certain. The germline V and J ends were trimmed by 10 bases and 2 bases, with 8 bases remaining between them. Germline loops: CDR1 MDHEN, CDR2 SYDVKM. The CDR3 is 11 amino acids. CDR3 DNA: TGTGCCACCATTCAGAACTATGGCTACACCTTC. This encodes CATIQNYGYTF.

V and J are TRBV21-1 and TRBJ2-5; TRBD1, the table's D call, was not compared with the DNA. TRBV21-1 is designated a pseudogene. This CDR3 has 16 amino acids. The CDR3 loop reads CASSKAPTRVDETQYF. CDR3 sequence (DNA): TGTGCCAGCAGCAAAGCCCCGACCAGGGTGGACGAGACCCAGTACTTC.

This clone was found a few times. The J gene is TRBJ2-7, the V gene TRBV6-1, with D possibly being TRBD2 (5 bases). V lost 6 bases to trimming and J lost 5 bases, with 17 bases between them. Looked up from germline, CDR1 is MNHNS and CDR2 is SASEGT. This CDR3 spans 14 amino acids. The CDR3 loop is CASREARDRDEQYF. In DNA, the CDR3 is TGTGCCAGCAGGGAGGCTAGAGATCGTGACGAGCAGTACTTC.

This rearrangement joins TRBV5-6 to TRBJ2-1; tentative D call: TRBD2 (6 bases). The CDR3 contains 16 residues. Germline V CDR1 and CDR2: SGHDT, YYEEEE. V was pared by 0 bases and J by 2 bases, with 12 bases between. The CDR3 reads CASSLAGLFAYNEQFF. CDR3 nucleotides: TGTGCCAGCAGCTTGGCGGGACTTTTCGCCTACAATGAGCAGTTCTTC.

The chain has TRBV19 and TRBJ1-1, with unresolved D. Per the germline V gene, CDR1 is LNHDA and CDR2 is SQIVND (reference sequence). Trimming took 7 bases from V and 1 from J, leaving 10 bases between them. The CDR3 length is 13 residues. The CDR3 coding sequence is TGTGCCAGTAACCCACAACCGAACACTGAAGCTTTCTTT. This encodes CASNPQPNTEAFF.

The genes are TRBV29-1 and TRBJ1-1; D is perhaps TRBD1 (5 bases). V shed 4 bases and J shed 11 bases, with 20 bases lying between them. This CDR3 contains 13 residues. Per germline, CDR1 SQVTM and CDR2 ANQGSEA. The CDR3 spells CSVVLLLPGEAFF. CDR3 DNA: TGCAGCGTTGTCCTCCTCCTCCCGGGGGAGGCTTTCTTT.

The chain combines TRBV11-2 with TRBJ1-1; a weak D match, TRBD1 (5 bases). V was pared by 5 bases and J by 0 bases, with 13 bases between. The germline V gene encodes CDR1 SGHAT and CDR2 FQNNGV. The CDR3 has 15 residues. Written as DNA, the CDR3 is TGTGCCAGCAGCGGGGGGAGGTCAGTGAACACTGAAGCTTTCTTT. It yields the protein CASSGGRSVNTEAFF.